These 14 T cell receptor beta chains were sequenced from one sample in a study of blood T cell repertoires in COVID-19. Sequenced by immunoSEQ multiplex PCR; TCRdb stores in-frame clones only, minus some. The table has some 230,000 clones, around four fifths seen once; the top ten hold over 12%. Sequencing was done on a sample of PBMCs or T cells enriched from blood (not recorded which). Every receptor here comes from a man aged 35-49 years who had recovered from COVID-19.

This clone was seen only once. The V and J genes are TRBV28 and TRBJ1-2; 9 nucleotides align to TRBD1. V dropped 2 bases and J dropped 7; count of bases not matched to a gene: 8. CDR3 length: 15 amino acids. Germline V gene lookup returns CDR1 MDHEN and CDR2 SYDVKM. In nucleotides, the CDR3 is TGTGCCAGCAGTTTACGGGGACAGGGACTTCCTGGCTACACCTTC. Its protein product is CASSLRGQGLPGYTF.

The chain combines TRBV4-1 with TRBJ1-2; tentatively, D is TRBD1 (5 bases). From germline, CDR1 is MGHRA and CDR2 YSYEKL. V was cut by 1 base and J by 3 bases, with 18 bases left in between. The CDR3 covers 17 residues. The DNA for the CDR3 is TGCGCCAGCAGCCAAGGGATACAGGACATAGGGGACTATGGCTACACCTTC. This encodes CASSQGIQDIGDYGYTF.

This clone was seen once. The CDR3 reads CASSADIGRAFF. CDR3 nucleotide sequence: TGCGCCAGCAGCGCGGATATCGGTCGAGCTTTCTTT. The rearrangement uses TRBV5-1 and TRBJ1-1; D uncertain. The V gene's germline CDR1 is SGHRS and CDR2 YFSETQ. Between the trimmed V and J ends, which lost 4 bases and 10 bases, there was a span of 14 bases. This CDR3 comprises 12 residues. Complete variable domain (other parts from reference TRBV5-1 and TRBJ1-1): KAGVTQTPRYLIKTRGQQVTLSCSPISGHRSVSWYQQTPGQGLQFLFEYFSETQRNKGNFPGRFSGRQFSNSRSEMNVSTLELGDSALYLCASSADIGRAFFGQGTRLTVV.

The V and J genes are TRBV30 and TRBJ2-4; weak D call: TRBD2 (5 bases). The germline V gene has CDR1 GTSNPN and CDR2 SVGIG (reference sequence). The CDR3 spans 16 residues. The V end lost 0 bases, the J end lost 0 bases, and 12 bases lay between the germline ends. The CDR3 sequence: CAWSVRTLLAKNIQYF. The CDR3 coding sequence is TGTGCCTGGAGTGTTCGGACTCTTCTAGCCAAAAACATTCAGTACTTC.

About this clone: The junction and the germline gene differ at one end; a read error may be behind it. The chain has TRBV3-1 (or the pseudogene TRBV3-2) and TRBJ1-4; TRBD1 aligns across 7 bases. The CDR3 extends over 18 amino acids. The germline V gene has CDR1 LGHDT and CDR2 YNNKEL (reference sequence). CDR3 DNA: TGTGCCAGCAGGCAAGCCCCCGGTACAGGGGACGGTTTTGAAAAACTGTTTTTT. Translating gives CASRQAPGTGDGFEKLFF.

The rearrangement uses TRBV24-1 and TRBJ2-5; possible D gene TRBD1, 5 bases. V lost 4 bases and J 1 base, leaving 12 bases between the germline ends. The CDR3 sequence is 15 residues long. In germline, CDR1 is KGHDR, CDR2 SFDVKD. CDR3 bases: TGTGCCACCAGTGACCCCAGGGCGCCCCAAGAGACCCAGTACTTC. As protein: CATSDPRAPQETQYF.

The chain couples TRBV18 to TRBJ1-1, with D uncertain. Trimming took off 3 bases at V and 2 bases at J, with 10 bases between the two ends. From germline, CDR1 is KGHSH and CDR2 LQKENI. This CDR3 region has 14 residues. CDR3 coding DNA: TGTGCCAGCTCACCGTCGCAGGTTAACACTGAAGCTTTCTTT. The encoded protein is CASSPSQVNTEAFF.

This chain links TRBV5-1 with TRBJ1-6; D may be TRBD1 (5 bases). From germline, CDR1 is SGHRS and CDR2 YFSETQ. V lost 1 base and J 8 bases, leaving 13 bases between the germline ends. The CDR3 totals 15 residues. The chain's CDR3 is CASSLSSGVDSPLHF. The DNA of the CDR3 is TGCGCCAGCAGCTTGAGCTCGGGGGTTGATTCACCCCTCCACTTT.

The chain couples TRBV18 to TRBJ2-3; 11 bases align to TRBD2. This CDR3 is built from 14 residues. V shed 7 bases, J shed 6 bases, and the junction held 6 bases outside the gene matches. The germline V gene has CDR1 KGHSH and CDR2 LQKENI. The CDR3 reads CASFALAGGDTQYF. The CDR3 DNA follows: TGTGCCAGCTTCGCTCTAGCGGGAGGCGATACGCAGTATTTT.

The chain has TRBV28 and TRBJ1-6; 7 bases fit TRBD1. With 3 bases clipped from V and 13 bases from J, the junction kept 0 bases outside the gene matches. The germline V gene has CDR1 MDHEN and CDR2 SYDVKM. The CDR3 sequence is 11 residues long. The CDR3 DNA sequence: TGTGCCAGCAGTTTGACAGGGCCCCTCCACTTT. Translating it yields CASSLTGPLHF.

The chain employs TRBV4-3 and TRBJ1-5; D may be TRBD1 (5 bases). Deletions cut 0 bases from V and 6 bases from J, with 9 bases between. Germline V gives CDR1 LGHNA, CDR2 YSLEER. The CDR3 is 14 amino acids. CDR3 in DNA: TGCGCCAGCAGCCAAGAAAACGGGGGTCAGCCCCAGCATTTT. Its protein is CASSQENGGQPQHF.

The rearrangement uses TRBV30 and TRBJ1-2; 11 bases line up with TRBD1. The CDR3 loop spans 14 amino acids. Germline CDR1 and CDR2: GTSNPN and SVGIG (reference sequence). V was clipped by 1 base and J by 7 bases; unmatched bases: 5. CDR3 nucleotide sequence: TGTGCCTGGAGTGGGACAGGGGGCGCGGGTGGCTACACCTTC. It yields the protein CAWSGTGGAGGYTF.

The chain links TRBV12-3 or TRBV12-4 to TRBJ1-5, with D perhaps TRBD1 (5 bases). CDR3 size: 12 residues. Trimming removed 6 bases at V and 9 bases at J, with 12 bases between. CDR3 sequence: CASRTGGGPQHF. The CDR3 nucleotides are TGTGCCAGCAGAACAGGCGGCGGGCCCCAGCATTTT.

This chain connects TRBV7-9 to TRBJ1-4, with TRBD1 identical over 8 bases. Germline V CDR1 and CDR2: SEHNR, FQNEAQ (reference sequence). J lost 5 bases, V lost 1 base, and 0 bases had no gene match. The CDR3 extends over 14 amino acids. The CDR3 DNA is TGTGCCAGCAGCTTAGGGACAGGGAATGAAAAACTGTTTTTT. As protein: CASSLGTGNEKLFF.